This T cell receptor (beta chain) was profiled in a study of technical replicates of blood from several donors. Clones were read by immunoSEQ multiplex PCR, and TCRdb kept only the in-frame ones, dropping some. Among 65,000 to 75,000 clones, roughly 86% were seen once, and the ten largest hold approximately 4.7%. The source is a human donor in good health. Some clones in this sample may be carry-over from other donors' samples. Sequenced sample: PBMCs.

The CDR3 spells CASSVGTHTDTQYF. The CDR3 DNA sequence: TGTGCCAGCAGCGTAGGTACACACACAGATACGCAGTATTTT. The chain couples TRBV9 to TRBJ2-3, with no clear D. Trimming removed 0 bases at V and 2 bases at J, with 7 bases between. The CDR3 length is 14 residues. Germline CDR1 is SGDLS and CDR2 is YYNGEE.